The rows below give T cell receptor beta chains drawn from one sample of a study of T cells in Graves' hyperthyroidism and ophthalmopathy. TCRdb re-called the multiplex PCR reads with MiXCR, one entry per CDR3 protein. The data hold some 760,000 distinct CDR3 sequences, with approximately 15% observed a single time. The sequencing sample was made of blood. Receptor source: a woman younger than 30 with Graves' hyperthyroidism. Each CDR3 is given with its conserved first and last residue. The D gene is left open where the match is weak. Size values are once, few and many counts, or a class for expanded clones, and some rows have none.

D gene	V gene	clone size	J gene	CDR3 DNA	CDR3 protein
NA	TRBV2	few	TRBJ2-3	TGTGCCAGCAGCGATACTAGCCCAGATACGCAGTATTTT	CASSDTSPDTQYF
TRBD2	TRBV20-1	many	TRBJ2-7	TGCAGTGCTAGAGTCCCGACTAGCGGCTCCTACGAGCAGTACTTC	CSARVPTSGSYEQYF
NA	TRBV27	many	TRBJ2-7	TGTGCCAGCAGTTTATATGGGGACACAGCCTACGAGCAGTACTTC	CASSLYGDTAYEQYF
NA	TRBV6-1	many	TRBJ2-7	TGTGCCAGCAGTAAGACTGGCCTGAAGGCAGAGCAGTACTTC	CASSKTGLKAEQYF
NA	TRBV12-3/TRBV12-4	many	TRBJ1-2	TGTGCCAGCAGCCCGACGGTTGGTGGCTATGGCTACACCTTC	CASSPTVGGYGYTF
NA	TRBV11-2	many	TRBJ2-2	TGTGCCAGCAGCTTCCATCCCGGGGAGCTGTTTTTT	CASSFHPGELFF
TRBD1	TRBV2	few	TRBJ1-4	TGTGCCAGCAGAATACCGCACCCAACACGACCGCAGACAGTGGGGACAGCAACTAATGAAAAACTGTTTTTT	CASRIPHPTRPQTVGTATNEKLFF
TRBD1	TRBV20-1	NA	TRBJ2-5	TGCAGTGCCGTCCCGGGACAGGGGATAATGGAGACCCAGTACTTC	CSAVPGQGIMETQYF
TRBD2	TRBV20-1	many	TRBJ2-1	TGCAGTGCTAGAGATAATTCAGCGGGGGAGGAGCAGTTCTTC	CSARDNSAGEEQFF
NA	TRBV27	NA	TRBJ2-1	TGTGCCAGCAGCGGGACCCAGGTACCCCCCTACAATGAGCAGTTCTTC	CASSGTQVPPYNEQFF
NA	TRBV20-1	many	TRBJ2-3	TGCAGTGCTAGAGGGGCCGGAGATACGCAGTATTTT	CSARGAGDTQYF
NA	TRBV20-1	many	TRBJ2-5	TGCAGTGCTATACCAACAGGGAGGGAGACCCAGTACTTC	CSAIPTGRETQYF
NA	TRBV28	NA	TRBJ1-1	TGTGCCAGCTTAAAGTGGGCCTTGAACACTGAAGCTTTCTTT	CASLKWALNTEAFF
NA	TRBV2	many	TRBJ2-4	TGTGCCAGCACCAGTTTGACACGTTGGGGCAAAAACATTCAGTACTTC	CASTSLTRWGKNIQYF
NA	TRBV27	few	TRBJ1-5	TGTACCAGCAGTTCCTACAATCAGCCCCAGCATTTT	CTSSSYNQPQHF
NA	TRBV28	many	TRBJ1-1	TGTGCCAGCATTTTTCAGGGGAGTCGCACTGAAGCTTTCTTT	CASIFQGSRTEAFF
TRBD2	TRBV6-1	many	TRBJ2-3	TGTGCCAGCAGTCCTTCGTGGAGCGGGAGCGAAAGCACAGATACGCAGTATTTT	CASSPSWSGSESTDTQYF
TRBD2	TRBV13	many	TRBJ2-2	TGTGCCAGCAGCTCGTGGACTAGCGTGGCGGAAGTCACCGGGGAGCTGTTTTTT	CASSSWTSVAEVTGELFF
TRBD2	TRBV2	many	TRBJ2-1	TGTGCCAGCCGTTTACCCCGCGGGAGTGAGCAGTTCTTC	CASRLPRGSEQFF
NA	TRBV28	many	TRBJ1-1	TGTGCCAGCAGTCCGTCCTTCGAGGGGTCCACTGAAGCTTTCTTT	CASSPSFEGSTEAFF
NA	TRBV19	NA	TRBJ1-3	TGTGCCAGTAACCCGGGACATGTAATCTCTGGAAACACCATATATTTT	CASNPGHVISGNTIYF
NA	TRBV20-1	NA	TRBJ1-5	TGCAGTGCTAGTCATGGTAGCAATCAGCCCCAGCATTTT	CSASHGSNQPQHF
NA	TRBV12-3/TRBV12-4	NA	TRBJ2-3	TGTGCCAGCAGTTTAGCAGCGTATACGCAGTATTTT	CASSLAAYTQYF
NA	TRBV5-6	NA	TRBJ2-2	TGTGCCAGCAGTGAAGGGTTAAGGGCGACCGGGGAGCTGTTTTTT	CASSEGLRATGELFF
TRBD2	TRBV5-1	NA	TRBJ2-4	TGCGCCAGCAGCTTGGAGGCGGGGGAGGCTAGGAGCATTCAGTACTTC	CASSLEAGEARSIQYF
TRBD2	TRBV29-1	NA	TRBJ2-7	TGCAGCGTTCGGACTAGCGGGACGGGAGAGCAGTACTTC	CSVRTSGTGEQYF
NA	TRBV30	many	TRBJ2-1	TGTGCCTGGAGTCTTACTTCCAATGAGCAGTTCTTC	CAWSLTSNEQFF
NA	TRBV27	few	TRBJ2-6	TGTGCCAGCACGAAAAGCTCTGGGGCCAACGTCCTGACTTTC	CASTKSSGANVLTF
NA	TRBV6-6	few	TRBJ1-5	TGTGCCAGCAGTTACTTGGAGAGGAGTCAGCCCCAGCATTTT	CASSYLERSQPQHF
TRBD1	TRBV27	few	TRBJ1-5	TGTGCCAGCAGTGGGGACAGGTGGGGAGGTCAGCCCCAGCATTTT	CASSGDRWGGQPQHF
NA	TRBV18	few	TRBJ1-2	TGTGCCAGCTCACCCCCCGACAGAATCACGGATGGCTACACCTTC	CASSPPDRITDGYTF
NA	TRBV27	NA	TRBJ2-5	TGTGCCAGCAGTCGAACCCTACTGGGGGAGACCCAGTACTTC	CASSRTLLGETQYF
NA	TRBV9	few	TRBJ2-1	TGTGCCAGCAGCGTAGGACAGAATGAGCAGTTCTTC	CASSVGQNEQFF
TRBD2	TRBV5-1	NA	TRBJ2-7	TGCGCCAGCAGCCCGGAGACAGCGGGAGGCCGCTACGAGCAGTACTTC	CASSPETAGGRYEQYF
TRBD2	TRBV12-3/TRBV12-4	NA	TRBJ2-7	TGTGCCAGCCTCGGGGAGGGGAGCTACGAGCAGTACTTC	CASLGEGSYEQYF
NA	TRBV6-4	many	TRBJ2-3	TGTGCCAGCAGTGACTCTCCCGGGGATCCGAATACGCAGTATTTT	CASSDSPGDPNTQYF
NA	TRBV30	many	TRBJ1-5	TGTGCCTGGAGTGGTTCGGGACAGCCCCAGCATTTT	CAWSGSGQPQHF
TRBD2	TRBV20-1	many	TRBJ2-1	TGCAGTGCTAGAAACCCCATAGCGGGAGTAGGGGAGCAGTTCTTC	CSARNPIAGVGEQFF
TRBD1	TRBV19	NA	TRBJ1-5	TGTGCCAGTAGTACAAACAGGGGAAGTAGGGGCAATCAGCCCCAGCATTTT	CASSTNRGSRGNQPQHF
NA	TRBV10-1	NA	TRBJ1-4	TGCGCCAGCAGTGACGAGGTTGGGGGCAACTTTGAAAAACTGTTTTTT	CASSDEVGGNFEKLFF
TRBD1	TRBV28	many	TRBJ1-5	TGTGCCAGCAGTTCCGGGACAGGTGGAGGTGGCAATCAGCCCCAGCATTTT	CASSSGTGGGGNQPQHF
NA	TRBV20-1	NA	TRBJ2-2	TGCAGTGCTAGGGTCCCGGGAGTTACCGCCGGGGAGCTGTTTTTT	CSARVPGVTAGELFF
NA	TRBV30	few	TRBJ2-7	TGTGCCTGGAGTCCCGGTGGAGGGGGCTACGAGCAGTACTTC	CAWSPGGGGYEQYF
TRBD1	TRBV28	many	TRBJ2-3	TGTGCCAGCAGTCTCAGGGGGAGAGGCACAGATACGCAGTATTTT	CASSLRGRGTDTQYF
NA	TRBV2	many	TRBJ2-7	TGTGCCAGCAGCTCCCGGTTGTCGTTCTCCTACGAGCAGTACTTC	CASSSRLSFSYEQYF
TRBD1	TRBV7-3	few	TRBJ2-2	TGTGCCAGCAGCTTAATGGGACAGACCACCGGGGAGCTGTTTTTT	CASSLMGQTTGELFF
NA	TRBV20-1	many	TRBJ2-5	TGCAGTGCTAGCTGGGGGGAAGTTGAGGAGACCCAGTACTTC	CSASWGEVEETQYF
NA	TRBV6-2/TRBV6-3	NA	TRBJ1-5	TGTGGCAGCAGCATCGCTTCTCAGGGGCCAGAGTCGAGCAATCAGCCCCAGCATTTT	CGSSIASQGPESSNQPQHF
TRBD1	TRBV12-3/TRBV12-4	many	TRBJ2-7	TGTGCCAGCAGACGGGACAGCTACTACGAGCAGTACTTC	CASRRDSYYEQYF
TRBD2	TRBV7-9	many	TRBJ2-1	TGTGCCAGCAGCTCACCAGAGAGCGGGGGAAACAATGAGCAGTTCTTC	CASSSPESGGNNEQFF
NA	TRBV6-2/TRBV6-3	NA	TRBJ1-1	TGTGCCAGCAGTTACAGGGGCCCGGACACTGAAGCTTTCTTT	CASSYRGPDTEAFF
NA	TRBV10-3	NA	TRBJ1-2	TGTGCCAACTCAGCCGAGGCTAACTATGGCTACACCTTC	CANSAEANYGYTF
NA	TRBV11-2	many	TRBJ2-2	TGTGCCAGCAGCTCATCTCTAGCTGGGACCGGGGAGCTGTTTTTT	CASSSSLAGTGELFF
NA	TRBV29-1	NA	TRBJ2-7	TGCAGCGTAGCTCAGGGAAGACACCCCTACGAGCAGTACTTC	CSVAQGRHPYEQYF
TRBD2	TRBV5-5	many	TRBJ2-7	TGTGCCAGCAGCTTGACTAGCGGGAGAGGCGAGCAGTACTTC	CASSLTSGRGEQYF
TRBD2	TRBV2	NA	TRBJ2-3	TGTGCCAGCAGTGCGATGGGACTAGCGGGAGACACAGATACGCAGTATTTT	CASSAMGLAGDTDTQYF
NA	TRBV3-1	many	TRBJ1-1	TGTGCCAGCAGGCCAGAGGGGGTCCAGAACACTGAAGCTTTCTTT	CASRPEGVQNTEAFF